The rows below give T cell receptor beta chains drawn from one sample of a study of molecular identifiers for immune sequencing clone quantification. TCRdb ran MiXCR on the PCR reads and lists one entry per CDR3 protein. The sample includes 97,000 or so distinct CDR3 sequences, 20% to 30% of them seen just once. Sequenced material: naive CD8+ T cells from blood, with Jurkat cell RNA spiked in. These receptors originate from a human donor in good health. Some libraries in this study had Jurkat cell RNA spiked in. Each CDR3 is given with its conserved first and last residue. The D gene is left open where the match is weak. Where a row states a size, it is once, few, many or the class of an expanded clone; other rows omit it.

D gene,clone size,V gene,J gene,CDR3 protein,CDR3 DNA
NA,many,TRBV30,TRBJ1-1,CAWSEVRTNTEAFF,TGTGCCTGGAGTGAAGTCAGGACGAACACTGAAGCTTTCTTT
NA,once,TRBV24-1,TRBJ1-6,CATSDLQSGGYSPLHF,TGTGCCACCAGTGATTTGCAGTCGGGGGGGTATTCACCCCTCCACTTT
TRBD2,many,TRBV20-1,TRBJ2-3,CSARDFPTAGEDTQYF,TGCAGTGCTAGAGACTTCCCTACCGCGGGGGAGGATACGCAGTATTTT
TRBD2,many,TRBV2,TRBJ2-7,CASSEMGGGSSYEQYF,TGTGCCAGCAGTGAAATGGGCGGGGGGTCCTCCTACGAGCAGTACTTC
NA,many,TRBV12-3/TRBV12-4,TRBJ1-1,CASSPTGGGGTEAFF,TGTGCCAGCAGCCCCACGGGTGGGGGAGGCACTGAAGCTTTCTTT
NA,many,TRBV6-2/TRBV6-3,TRBJ2-7,CASTHSYEQYF,TGTGCCAGCACCCACAGCTACGAGCAGTACTTC
NA,many,TRBV7-9,TRBJ1-2,CASSLNGQSYGYTF,TGTGCCAGCAGCCTAAATGGACAGTCCTACGGCTACACCTTC
NA,NA,TRBV12-3/TRBV12-4,TRBJ1-5,CASSSVTVWGQPQHF,TGTGCCAGCAGTTCGGTGACAGTGTGGGGTCAGCCCCAGCATTTT
NA,many,TRBV7-9,TRBJ2-3,CASSDMMDTQYF,TGTGCCAGCAGCGACATGATGGATACGCAGTATTTT
TRBD1,many,TRBV13,TRBJ2-7,CASSLGLRDRYEQYF,TGTGCCAGCAGCTTAGGCCTTCGGGACAGATACGAGCAGTACTTC
NA,NA,TRBV27,TRBJ2-7,CASSLRAGVNSYEQYF,TGTGCCAGCAGTTTAAGGGCAGGGGTTAATTCCTACGAGCAGTACTTC
NA,once,TRBV27,TRBJ1-2,CASSLGRSYGYTF,TGTGCCAGCAGTTTAGGACGGAGCTATGGCTACACCTTC
TRBD2,many,TRBV9,TRBJ2-7,CASSVVSGYEQYF,TGTGCCAGCAGCGTAGTTAGCGGGTACGAGCAGTACTTC
NA,many,TRBV11-2,TRBJ2-3,CASSLITDTQYF,TGTGCCAGCAGCTTAATCACAGATACGCAGTATTTT
NA,many,TRBV4-3,TRBJ1-4,CASSQDRTGNEKLFF,TGCGCCAGCAGCCAAGATCGTACGGGGAATGAAAAACTGTTTTTT
NA,many,TRBV5-4,TRBJ2-1,CASSLWLDTLDEQFF,TGTGCCAGCAGCTTGTGGCTAGATACGTTAGACGAGCAGTTCTTC
NA,many,TRBV20-1,TRBJ2-7,CSARDQGYEQYF,TGCAGTGCTAGAGATCAAGGTTACGAGCAGTACTTC